Listed below are T cell receptor beta chains from one sample, sequenced in a study of vaccination and CD4 T cells after COVID-19. These TCRs are of unknown antigen specificity. From the PCR reads, TCRdb called clonotypes with MiXCR, one entry per CDR3 protein. The sample lists approximately 6,300 distinct CDR3 sequences; approximately 32% were seen once. The input for sequencing was CD4+ T cells from blood, cultured in vitro, taken after SARS-CoV-2 vaccination. These receptors were taken from a human donor who had recovered from COVID-19. The CDR3 runs from the conserved cysteine through the conserved F or W. A D gene is named only where the DNA matches it firmly. Clone size is not always given. Where it is, it says once, few, many or a class for expanded clones.

V gene	clone size	J gene	D gene	CDR3 DNA	CDR3 protein
TRBV19	.	TRBJ1-5	TRBD1	TGTGCCAGTAGCAAGGGGGCTCGCAATCAGCCCCAGCATTTT	CASSKGARNQPQHF
TRBV7-6	few	TRBJ2-6	TRBD1	TGTGCCAGCACTTTAGGGACAGGGGGCTCTGGGGCCAACGTCCTGACTTTC	CASTLGTGGSGANVLTF
TRBV7-7	few	TRBJ2-1	.	TGTGCCAGCAGCCCCCAATCACAGGGTTGGGGCGAGCAGTTCTTC	CASSPQSQGWGEQFF
TRBV7-2	medium-sized	TRBJ2-5	.	TGTGCCAGCATCCCTTCGGGGCGTGGAGAGACCCAGTACTTC	CASIPSGRGETQYF
TRBV21-1	few	TRBJ1-2	.	TGTGCCAGCAGCTTTGGGGGCGTCTATGGCTACACCTTC	CASSFGGVYGYTF
TRBV11-3	.	TRBJ2-5	.	TGTGCCAGCAGCTCACCCGTCGGGGGTTGGGCCCAAGAGACCCAGTACTTC	CASSSPVGGWAQETQYF
TRBV27	medium-sized	TRBJ1-2	.	TGTGCCAGCAGACCATACAGGGAAAGCTATGGCTACACCTTC	CASRPYRESYGYTF
TRBV20-1	few	TRBJ2-7	TRBD2	TGCAGTGCTAGACCTGGGGCGGGAGGTTCCTACGAGCAGTACTTC	CSARPGAGGSYEQYF
TRBV19	few	TRBJ1-5	.	TGTGCCAGTAGTATGGCGGGGGGGCAGAAGCCCCAGCATTTT	CASSMAGGQKPQHF
TRBV7-9	.	TRBJ2-3	.	TGTGCCAGCAGCTTGAATGTAGATACGCAGTATTTT	CASSLNVDTQYF
TRBV20-1	few	TRBJ2-7	.	TGCAGTGCTAGTTCGGTGGTGGGTAGGGGATACGAGCAGTACTTC	CSASSVVGRGYEQYF
TRBV7-2	.	TRBJ2-2	TRBD2	TGTGCCAGCAGCTTAGAACTAGCGGGGGGGCTTAACACCGGGGAGCTGTTTTTT	CASSLELAGGLNTGELFF
TRBV27	medium-sized	TRBJ1-5	.	TGTGCCAGCCGGCCATGGGACGCTAATCAGCCCCAGCATTTT	CASRPWDANQPQHF
TRBV6-5	few	TRBJ1-2	TRBD1	TGTGCCAGCAGTTACTCCCAGGGGGGGGTATATGGCTACACCTTC	CASSYSQGGVYGYTF
TRBV20-1	.	TRBJ2-7	TRBD1	TGCAGTGCCCGAAGGGGACAGGGGAACTACGAGCAGTACTTC	CSARRGQGNYEQYF
TRBV28	.	TRBJ2-3	.	TGTGCCAGCAGTTCGTTCAGGGGTACCACAGATACGCAGTATTTT	CASSSFRGTTDTQYF
TRBV10-3	few	TRBJ2-1	.	TGTGCCATCTGGGGGGAGGGGGCCTCCAATGAGCAGTTCTTC	CAIWGEGASNEQFF
TRBV6-1	few	TRBJ1-2	TRBD1	TGTGCCAGCATACGGACAGGAACTAATTATGGCTACACCTTC	CASIRTGTNYGYTF
TRBV6-1	.	TRBJ2-7	.	TGTGCCAGCAGGCCATTAACTGGGGGGGGGCTCCGCTCCTACGAGCAGTACTTC	CASRPLTGGGLRSYEQYF
TRBV7-3	.	TRBJ2-7	TRBD1	TGTGCCAGCAGCCGAGGACAGGTTTCTGACGAGCAGTACTTC	CASSRGQVSDEQYF
TRBV6-5	.	TRBJ2-7	.	TGTGCCAGCAGTTACTCCACCAGACCCCCCGCCTACGAGCAGTACTTC	CASSYSTRPPAYEQYF
TRBV7-8	.	TRBJ1-1	.	TGTGCCAGCAGCTCGCAGCAGAACACTGAAGCTTTCTTT	CASSSQQNTEAFF
TRBV28	.	TRBJ2-3	.	TGTGCCAGCAGTAGGGGATCTAGCACAGATACGCAGTATTTT	CASSRGSSTDTQYF
TRBV6-1	.	TRBJ1-1	.	TGTGCCAGCGCCACAGGGTTCCCTGGGAGCGCTGAAGCTTTCTTT	CASATGFPGSAEAFF
TRBV7-8	.	TRBJ2-3	TRBD2	TGTGCCACCCAACGGCGGAGTCCGGGAGGGCCAGGAGATACGCAGTATTTT	CATQRRSPGGPGDTQYF
TRBV28	medium-sized	TRBJ2-3	TRBD1	TGTGCCACCGCCGCCAGGGGGAGTCTGCGCACAGATACGCAGTATTTT	CATAARGSLRTDTQYF
TRBV20-1	.	TRBJ2-4	TRBD1	TGCAGTGCTAGAGACCCCGGGACAGGGATCATTCAGTACTTC	CSARDPGTGIIQYF
TRBV29-1	.	TRBJ1-1	.	TGCAGCGTTGAACCTACTTCCGAAGCTTTCTTT	CSVEPTSEAFF
TRBV7-9	few	TRBJ2-1	.	TGTGCCAGCAGCCGACCTAATGAGCAGTTCTTC	CASSRPNEQFF
TRBV27	few	TRBJ2-1	.	TGTGCCAGCAGTTTATTCCAGGGCAATGAGCAGTTCTTC	CASSLFQGNEQFF
TRBV14	few	TRBJ2-7	TRBD1	TGTGCCAGCAGCCAAGAACCCCCAGGGGGCAGCTACGAGCAGTACTTC	CASSQEPPGGSYEQYF
TRBV4-2	.	TRBJ1-5	.	TGTGCCAGCAGCACGGAGGCGGGAAATAGCAATCAGCCCCAGCATTTT	CASSTEAGNSNQPQHF
TRBV6-6	.	TRBJ1-5	.	TGTGCCAGCAGTTACTCCGGGTCAGTTAATCAGCCCCAGCATTTT	CASSYSGSVNQPQHF
TRBV7-6	.	TRBJ1-1	TRBD1	TGTGCCAGCAGCCTGGACAGGTTGGGCACTGAAGCTTTCTTT	CASSLDRLGTEAFF
TRBV7-6	once	TRBJ2-1	TRBD1	TGTGCCAGCAGCCCGACAGGGCGAGTCAATGAGCAGTTCTTC	CASSPTGRVNEQFF
TRBV20-1	few	TRBJ1-5	.	TGCAGTGCTAGTGGGGTGGCGCGGGGCAATCAGCCCCAGCATTTT	CSASGVARGNQPQHF
TRBV6-1	once	TRBJ1-2	.	TGTGCCAGCAGTGAACAACCGGACGTCGGGCAGGGCTATGGCTACACCTTC	CASSEQPDVGQGYGYTF
TRBV6-1	medium-sized	TRBJ2-5	TRBD1	TGTGCCAGCAGAACACTCGAATACAGGGGGACCCAGTACTTC	CASRTLEYRGTQYF
TRBV9	.	TRBJ2-7	.	TGTGCCAGCAGCGTAGGTGCGGGGGCAGACTACGAGCAGTACTTC	CASSVGAGADYEQYF
TRBV7-3	few	TRBJ2-5	TRBD1	TGTGCCAGCAGCTTAACGCCCGACAGGGTAGAGACCCAGTACTTC	CASSLTPDRVETQYF
TRBV7-2	large	TRBJ2-7	TRBD2	TGTGCCAGCAGCCCGGGACTATCACGGACCGTCGAGTACTTC	CASSPGLSRTVEYF
TRBV28	.	TRBJ2-7	TRBD2	TGTGCCAGCAGTGGGGGAGGGAGTTGGTCCTACGAGCAGTACTTC	CASSGGGSWSYEQYF
TRBV6-5	.	TRBJ2-7	TRBD1	TGTGCCAGCAGTTACGGGACAGGGGCCTACGAGCAGTACTTC	CASSYGTGAYEQYF
TRBV7-8	few	TRBJ1-2	TRBD1	TGTGCCAGCAGCCAGGGACAGGGCGACTATGGCTACACCTTC	CASSQGQGDYGYTF
TRBV25-1	once	TRBJ2-2	.	TGTGCCAGCAGTGAAATGATGGGCCCCGGGGAGCTGTTTTTT	CASSEMMGPGELFF
TRBV24-1	.	TRBJ2-7	.	TGTGCCACCAGTGACGATACAGGGCAAGGGTTCTTCGGTGAGCAGTACTTC	CATSDDTGQGFFGEQYF
TRBV20-1	few	TRBJ2-7	TRBD1	TGCAGTGCCAGAGGTGGACAGGGAAATAAGGATGGCGAGCAGTACTTC	CSARGGQGNKDGEQYF